One and the same sample provided the 18 T cell receptor beta chains below, sequenced in a study of healthy donors' naive CD4 and CD8 T cells. A linear amplification protocol produced the TCR libraries from around 510 ng of total RNA. MiXCR, applied by TCRdb to the reads, yields one record per CDR3 protein. The sample has roughly 200,000 distinct CDR3 sequences, around 74% seen once; the top ten hold about 2.1%. The material sequenced was naive CD4+ and CD8+ T cells sorted from blood, pooled from several donors. These receptor sequences come from a pool of human donors in good health; the sample pools cells from several healthy donors.

The CDR3 loop reads CASNHGLEQYF. CDR3 in DNA: TGTGCCAGCAACCACGGGCTGGAGCAGTACTTC. The chain joins TRBV6-2 or TRBV6-3 to TRBJ2-7, with unresolved D. Germline lookup yields CDR1 MNHEY and CDR2 SVGEGT. This CDR3 comprises 11 residues. Trimming took 7 bases from V and 7 from J, leaving 11 bases between them.

V is TRBV18 and J is TRBJ2-7; TRBD1 matches 7 bases. Per the germline V gene, CDR1 is KGHSH and CDR2 is LQKENI. V was clipped by 8 bases and J by 0 bases; unmatched bases: 13. The CDR3 covers 16 residues. CDR3 DNA: TGTGCCAGCACCGAGACCGGGACAGAGTACTCCTACGAGCAGTACTTC. Translating gives CASTETGTEYSYEQYF. Complete variable domain (other parts from reference TRBV18 and TRBJ2-7): NAGVMQNPRHLVRRRGQEARLRCSPMKGHSHVYWYRQLPEEGLKFMVYLQKENIIDESGMPKERFSAEFPKEGPSILRIQQVVRGDSAAYFCASTETGTEYSYEQYFGPGTRLTVT.

This clonotype has a single count. The chain is built from TRBV5-4 and TRBJ2-1; a weak D match, TRBD1 (6 bases). This CDR3 is built from 14 residues. The germline gives CDR1 SGHNT, CDR2 YYREEE (reference sequence). V shed 0 bases and J shed 5 bases, with 9 bases lying between them. CDR3 DNA sequence: TGTGCCAGCAGCTTGGGGACAGAAAACAATGAGCAGTTCTTC. This sequence encodes CASSLGTENNEQFF.

The chain has TRBV19 and TRBJ2-2, with D maybe TRBD2 (5 bases). Germline assignment: CDR1 LNHDA and CDR2 SQIVND (reference sequence). Trimming stripped 6 bases from V and 1 base from J, with 12 bases between. The CDR3 is 15 amino acids. For the CDR3, the DNA is TGTGCCAGTAGCAGCGGCAGTTTGAACACCGGGGAGCTGTTTTTT. This translates into CASSSGSLNTGELFF.

The chain is built from TRBV30 and TRBJ2-3, with 8 bases that match TRBD2. V was clipped by 3 bases and J by 6 bases; unmatched bases: 14. CDR3 length: 16 residues. The germline gives CDR1 GTSNPN, CDR2 SVGIG (reference sequence). The CDR3 DNA sequence: TGTGCCTGGAGCCCACTGGCGTCAGCGGGAGTCGATACGCAGTATTTT. Translation: CAWSPLASAGVDTQYF.

The genes are TRBV6-2 or TRBV6-3 and TRBJ2-7; D not resolved. CDR1 MNHEY and CDR2 SVGEGT come from the germline V gene. The V and J ends lost 7 bases and 0 bases respectively, with 19 bases between them. The CDR3 totals 16 residues. The CDR3 reads CASILDLMLASYEQYF. CDR3 coding DNA: TGTGCCAGCATTCTCGACCTTATGCTCGCCTCCTACGAGCAGTACTTC.

The gene calls are TRBV13 and TRBJ2-7, with D tentatively TRBD2 (7 bases). The V gene's germline CDR1 is PRHDT and CDR2 FYEKMQ (reference sequence). The CDR3 is made up of 14 amino acids. V gave up 3 bases and J gave up 3 bases, with 12 bases separating them. CDR3 bases: TGTGCCAGCAGCTTCGGGGGGCAGCTCTACGAGCAGTACTTC. Its protein is CASSFGGQLYEQYF.

The chain links TRBV4-3 to TRBJ1-4; D is perhaps TRBD1 (5 bases). With 0 bases removed from V and 3 bases from J, the gap between germline ends came to 11 bases. Looked up from germline, CDR1 is LGHNA and CDR2 is YSLEER. The CDR3 consists of 16 residues. This chain's CDR3 is CASSQDQGLPNEKLFF. The CDR3, as DNA: TGCGCCAGCAGCCAAGATCAGGGTTTGCCTAATGAAAAACTGTTTTTT.

The rearrangement links TRBV25-1 to TRBJ2-3; 14 nucleotides agree with TRBD2. Germline values: CDR1 MGHDK, CDR2 SYGVNS. This CDR3 region has 15 residues. The junction had 9 bases not matched to a gene; V was cut back by 6 bases and J by 10 bases. CDR3 DNA: TGTGCCAGCAGCTCGACCGGGACTAGCGGGAGACCGCAGTATTTT. It specifies CASSSTGTSGRPQYF.

This clonotype came up once. The chain combines TRBV6-5 with TRBJ1-1; 11 nucleotides align to TRBD1. CDR3 length equals 15 residues. Germline V lookup: CDR1 MNHEY, CDR2 SVGAGI. Trimming cost V 3 bases and J 3 bases; bases outside gene matches: 3. The CDR3 protein is CASSYPGQGDTEAFF. CDR3 in DNA: TGTGCCAGCAGTTATCCGGGACAGGGGGACACTGAAGCTTTCTTT.

The chain joins TRBV13 to TRBJ1-6; D may be TRBD1 (6 bases). V lost 3 bases to trimming and J lost 3 bases, with 6 bases between them. Looked up from germline, CDR1 is PRHDT and CDR2 is FYEKMQ (reference sequence). CDR3 length: 14 amino acids. CDR3 DNA: TGTGCCAGCAGCTTGGGACACTATAATTCACCCCTCCACTTT. It encodes CASSLGHYNSPLHF.

This clonotype was seen a single time. The chain joins TRBV19 to TRBJ2-7; D perhaps matches TRBD1 (5 bases). This CDR3 contains 14 residues. The V and J ends lost 4 bases and 1 base respectively, with 11 bases between them. The germline V gene has CDR1 LNHDA and CDR2 SQIVND (reference sequence). This CDR3 is CASSTSTDSYEQYF. The CDR3 DNA is TGTGCCAGTAGTACTTCGACAGATTCCTACGAGCAGTACTTC.

The rearrangement joins TRBV19 to TRBJ2-3; D may be TRBD1 (5 bases). The germline CDR1 and CDR2 sequences are LNHDA and SQIVND (reference sequence). The CDR3 loop spans 15 amino acids. Between the trimmed V and J ends, which lost 9 bases and 4 bases, there was a span of 20 bases. This chain's CDR3 is CASRQPGLVSDTQYF. CDR3 DNA sequence: TGTGCCAGCAGACAGCCCGGTCTCGTCTCAGATACGCAGTATTTT.

The chain carries TRBV6-5 and TRBJ2-1; TRBD1 might be the D (6 bases). The length of the CDR3 is 15 residues. Between the trimmed V and J ends, which lost 7 bases and 0 bases, there was a span of 13 bases. Germline values: CDR1 MNHEY, CDR2 SVGAGI. This chain's CDR3 is CASTYDRSSYNEQFF. The CDR3 DNA reads as TGTGCCAGCACCTACGACAGGAGCTCCTACAATGAGCAGTTCTTC.

The chain couples TRBV29-1 to TRBJ1-2, with a tentative D call TRBD1 (6 bases). This CDR3 region has 13 residues. With 7 bases removed from V and 3 bases from J, the gap between germline ends came to 15 bases. CDR1 and CDR2 (germline): SQVTM, ANQGSEA. CDR3 residues: CSARTEEYYGYTF. CDR3 coding DNA: TGCAGCGCAAGGACAGAAGAGTACTATGGCTACACCTTC. The variable domain in full, completed from reference TRBV29-1 and TRBJ1-2, reads SAVISQKPSRDICQRGTSLTIQCQVDSQVTMMFWYRQQPGQSLTLIATANQGSEATYESGFVIDKFPISRPNLTFSTLTVSNMSPEDSSIYLCSARTEEYYGYTFGSGTRLTVV.

V is TRBV5-4 and J is TRBJ2-3; D is unresolved. CDR1 SGHNT and CDR2 YYREEE come from the germline V gene (reference sequence). Trimming left V 1 base short and J 4 bases short, with 4 bases between. The CDR3 length is 12 residues. Here the CDR3 reads CASSLTADTQYF. The DNA of the CDR3 is TGTGCCAGCAGCTTGACTGCAGATACGCAGTATTTT.

The chain joins TRBV6-1 to TRBJ2-7; D gene ambiguous. Trimming removed 2 bases at V and 6 bases at J, with 11 bases between. The CDR3 runs 13 residues. CDR1 is MNHNS and CDR2 is SASEGT in the germline V gene. The CDR3: CASSEISSGEQYF. The CDR3, as DNA: TGTGCCAGCAGTGAAATATCCTCCGGCGAGCAGTACTTC.

Concerning this clonotype itself: At one end, the junction sequence differs from germline, possibly due to a read error. The chain employs TRBV19 and TRBJ2-1; no reliable D call. The CDR3 is 15 amino acids. The germline gives CDR1 LNHDA, CDR2 SQIVND (reference sequence). The CDR3 is CASSLDSSTPNGQFF. In nucleotides, the CDR3 is TGTGCCAGTAGTCTAGACTCGTCCACACCCAATGGGCAGTTCTTC.